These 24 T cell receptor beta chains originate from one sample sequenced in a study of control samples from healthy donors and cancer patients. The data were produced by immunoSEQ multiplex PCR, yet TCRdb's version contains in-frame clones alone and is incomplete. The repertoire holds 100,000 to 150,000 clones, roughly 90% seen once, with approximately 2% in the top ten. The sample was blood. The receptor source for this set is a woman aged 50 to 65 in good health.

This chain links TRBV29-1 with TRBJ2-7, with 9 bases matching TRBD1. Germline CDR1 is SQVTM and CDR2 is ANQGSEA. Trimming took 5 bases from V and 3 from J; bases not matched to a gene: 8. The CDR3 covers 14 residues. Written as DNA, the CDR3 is TGCAGCGTTTTTAACAAGGGACAGGGCTACGAGCAGTACTTC. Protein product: CSVFNKGQGYEQYF.

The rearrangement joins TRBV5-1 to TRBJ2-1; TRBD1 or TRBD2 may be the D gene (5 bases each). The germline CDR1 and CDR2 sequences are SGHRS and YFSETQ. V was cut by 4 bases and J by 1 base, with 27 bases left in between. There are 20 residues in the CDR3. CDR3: CASSSPGGRLGRRSYNEQFF. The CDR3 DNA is TGCGCCAGCAGCAGCCCTGGGGGTCGTTTGGGCCGGAGATCCTACAATGAGCAGTTCTTC.

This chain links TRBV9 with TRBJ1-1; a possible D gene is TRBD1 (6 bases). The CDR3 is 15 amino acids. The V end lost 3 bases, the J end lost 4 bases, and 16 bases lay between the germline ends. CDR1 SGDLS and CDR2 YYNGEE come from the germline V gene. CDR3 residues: CASSGGGVSGTEAFF. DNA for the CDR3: TGTGCCAGCAGCGGAGGGGGAGTTAGTGGCACTGAAGCTTTCTTT. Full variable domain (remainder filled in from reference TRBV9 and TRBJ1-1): DSGVTQTPKHLITATGQRVTLRCSPRSGDLSVYWYQQSLDQGLQFLIQYYNGEERAKGNILERFSAQQFPDLHSELNLSSLELGDSALYFCASSGGGVSGTEAFFGQGTRLTVV.

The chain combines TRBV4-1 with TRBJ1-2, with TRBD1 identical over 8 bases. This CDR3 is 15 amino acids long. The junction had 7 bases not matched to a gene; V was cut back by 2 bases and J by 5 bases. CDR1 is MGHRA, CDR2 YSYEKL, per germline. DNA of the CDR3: TGCGCCAGCAGCCAACAGACAGGGGTTTCATATGGCTACACCTTC. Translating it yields CASSQQTGVSYGYTF.

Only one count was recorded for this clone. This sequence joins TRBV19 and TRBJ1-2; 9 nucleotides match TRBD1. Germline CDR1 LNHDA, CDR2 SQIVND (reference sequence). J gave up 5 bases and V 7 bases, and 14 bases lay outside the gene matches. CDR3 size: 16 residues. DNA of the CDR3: TGTGCCAGTACCACCCTACAGGGGGCTTTTGGTTATGGCTACACCTTC. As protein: CASTTLQGAFGYGYTF.

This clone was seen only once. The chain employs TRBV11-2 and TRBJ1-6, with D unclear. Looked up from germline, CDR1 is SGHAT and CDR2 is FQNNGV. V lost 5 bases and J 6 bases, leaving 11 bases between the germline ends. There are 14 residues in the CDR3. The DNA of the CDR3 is TGTGCCAGCAGCCCGAACCGGGGTAATTCACCCCTCCACTTT. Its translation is CASSPNRGNSPLHF.

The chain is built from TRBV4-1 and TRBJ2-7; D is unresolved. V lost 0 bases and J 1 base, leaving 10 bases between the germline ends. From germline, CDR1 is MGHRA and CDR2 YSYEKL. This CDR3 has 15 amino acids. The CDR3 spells CASSQDQNGSYEQYF. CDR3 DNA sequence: TGCGCCAGCAGCCAAGATCAAAACGGATCCTACGAGCAGTACTTC.

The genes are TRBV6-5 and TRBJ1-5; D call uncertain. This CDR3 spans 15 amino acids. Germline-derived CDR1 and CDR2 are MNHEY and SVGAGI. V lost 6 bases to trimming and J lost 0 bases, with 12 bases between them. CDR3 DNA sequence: TGTGCCAGCAGAAGAGTTTTCTCTAGCAATCAGCCCCAGCATTTT. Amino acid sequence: CASRRVFSSNQPQHF.

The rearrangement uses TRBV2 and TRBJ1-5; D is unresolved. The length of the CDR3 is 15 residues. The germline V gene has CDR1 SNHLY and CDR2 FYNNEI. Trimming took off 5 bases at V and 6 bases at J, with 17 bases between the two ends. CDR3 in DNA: TGTGCCAGCAGTCAGGAAGGAGGATCGGGTCAGCCCCAGCATTTT. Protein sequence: CASSQEGGSGQPQHF.

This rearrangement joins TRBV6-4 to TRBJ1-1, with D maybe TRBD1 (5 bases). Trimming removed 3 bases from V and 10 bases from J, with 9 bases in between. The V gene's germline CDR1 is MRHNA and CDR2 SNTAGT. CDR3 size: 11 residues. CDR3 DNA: TGTGCCAGCAGTGAGGGGGGTAGAGCTTTCTTT. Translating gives CASSEGGRAFF.

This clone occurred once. CDR3 DNA: TGTGCCAGTAGTATGGCGTCGGGGGCTCAGTACTATGGCTACACCTTC. It codes for CASSMASGAQYYGYTF. The genes are TRBV19 and TRBJ1-2; TRBD1 might be the D (6 bases). Trimming left V 3 bases short and J 3 bases short, with 17 bases between. Germline V gene sequence: CDR1 LNHDA, CDR2 SQIVND (reference sequence). This CDR3 is 16 amino acids long.

The CDR3 nucleotides are TGTGCCAGCAGTGAGTTGCTAGCGGGAGGGCCCCGGGGTCTGACCCAGTACTTC. Its translation: CASSELLAGGPRGLTQYF. The V and J genes are TRBV6-1 and TRBJ2-5, with 12 positions matching TRBD2. CDR1 is MNHNS, CDR2 SASEGT, per germline. J was trimmed by 7 bases and V by 3 bases; bases with no gene match: 15. The CDR3 is made up of 18 amino acids.

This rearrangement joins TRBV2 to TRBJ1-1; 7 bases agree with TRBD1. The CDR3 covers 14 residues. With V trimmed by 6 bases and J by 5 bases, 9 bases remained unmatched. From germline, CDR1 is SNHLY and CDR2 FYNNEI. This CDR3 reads CASSAYRGGTEAFF. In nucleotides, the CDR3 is TGTGCCAGCAGCGCCTACAGGGGTGGGACTGAAGCTTTCTTT.

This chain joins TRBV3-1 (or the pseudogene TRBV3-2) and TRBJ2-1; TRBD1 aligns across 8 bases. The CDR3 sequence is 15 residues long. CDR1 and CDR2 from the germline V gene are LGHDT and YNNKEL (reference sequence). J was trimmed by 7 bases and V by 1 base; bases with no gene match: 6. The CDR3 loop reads CASSQGTGNRNEQFF. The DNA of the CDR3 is TGTGCCAGCAGCCAAGGGACAGGGAATCGGAATGAGCAGTTCTTC.

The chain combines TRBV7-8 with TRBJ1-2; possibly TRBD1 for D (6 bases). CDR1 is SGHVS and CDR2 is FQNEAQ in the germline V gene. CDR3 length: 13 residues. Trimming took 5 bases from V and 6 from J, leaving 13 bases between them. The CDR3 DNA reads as TGTGCCAGCAGCCCACGGACAGAGGATGGCTACACCTTC. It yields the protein CASSPRTEDGYTF.

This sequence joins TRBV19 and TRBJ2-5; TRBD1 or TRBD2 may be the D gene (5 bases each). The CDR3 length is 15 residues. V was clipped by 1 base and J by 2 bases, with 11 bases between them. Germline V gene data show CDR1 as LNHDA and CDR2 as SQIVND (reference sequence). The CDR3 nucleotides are TGTGCCAGTAGTATAGCGAGGGGAGCACAAGAGACCCAGTACTTC. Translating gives CASSIARGAQETQYF.

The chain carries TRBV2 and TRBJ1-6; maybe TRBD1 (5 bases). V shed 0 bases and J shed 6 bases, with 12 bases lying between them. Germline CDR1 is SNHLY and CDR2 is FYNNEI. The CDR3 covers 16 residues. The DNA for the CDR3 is TGTGCCAGCAGTGAAGCGGGGACTTGGGGTAATTCACCCCTCCACTTT. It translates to CASSEAGTWGNSPLHF.

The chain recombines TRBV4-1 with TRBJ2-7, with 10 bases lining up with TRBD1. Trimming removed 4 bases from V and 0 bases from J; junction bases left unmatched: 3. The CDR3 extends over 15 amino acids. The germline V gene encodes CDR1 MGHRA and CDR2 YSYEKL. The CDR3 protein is CASSPGQGGSYEQYF. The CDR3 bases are TGCGCCAGCAGCCCCGGACAGGGGGGCTCCTACGAGCAGTACTTC.

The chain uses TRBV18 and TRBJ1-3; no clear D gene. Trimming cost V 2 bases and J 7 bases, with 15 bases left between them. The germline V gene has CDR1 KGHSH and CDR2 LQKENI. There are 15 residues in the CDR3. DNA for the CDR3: TGTGCCAGCTCACCAGTTTTGGGTTCCGTGAACACCATATATTTT. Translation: CASSPVLGSVNTIYF.

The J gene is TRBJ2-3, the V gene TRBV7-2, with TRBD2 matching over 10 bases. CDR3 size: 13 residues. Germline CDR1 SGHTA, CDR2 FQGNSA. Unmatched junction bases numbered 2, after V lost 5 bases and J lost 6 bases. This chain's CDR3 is CASSTGLADTQYF. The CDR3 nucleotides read TGTGCCAGCAGCACGGGACTAGCGGATACGCAGTATTTT. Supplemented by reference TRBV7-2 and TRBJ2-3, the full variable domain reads GAGVSQSPSNKVTEKGKDVELRCDPISGHTALYWYRQSLGQGLEFLIYFQGNSAPDKSGLPSDRFSAERTGGSVSTLTIQRTQQEDSAVYLCASSTGLADTQYFGPGTRLTVL.

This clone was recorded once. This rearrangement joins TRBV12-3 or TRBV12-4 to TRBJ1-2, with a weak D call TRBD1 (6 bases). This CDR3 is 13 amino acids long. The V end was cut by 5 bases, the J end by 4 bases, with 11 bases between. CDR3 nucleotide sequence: TGTGCCAGCAGTCCCAGGGACACCTATGGCTACACCTTC. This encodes CASSPRDTYGYTF.

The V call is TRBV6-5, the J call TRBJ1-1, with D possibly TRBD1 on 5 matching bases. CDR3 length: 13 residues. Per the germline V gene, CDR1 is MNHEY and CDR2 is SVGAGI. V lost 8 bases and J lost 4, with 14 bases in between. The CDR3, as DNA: TGTGCCAGCCGTCCGGGGCTCGGCACTGAAGCTTTCTTT. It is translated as CASRPGLGTEAFF.

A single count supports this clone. The CDR3 bases are TGTGCCAGCAGCAAAGCCACGGGGGACAACGCTTTCTTT. Translation: CASSKATGDNAFF. This rearrangement joins TRBV7-9 to TRBJ1-1, with D maybe TRBD1 (6 bases). The CDR3 covers 13 residues. Per the germline V gene, CDR1 is SEHNR and CDR2 is FQNEAQ (reference sequence). V lost 5 bases, J lost 11 bases, and 18 bases lay in between.

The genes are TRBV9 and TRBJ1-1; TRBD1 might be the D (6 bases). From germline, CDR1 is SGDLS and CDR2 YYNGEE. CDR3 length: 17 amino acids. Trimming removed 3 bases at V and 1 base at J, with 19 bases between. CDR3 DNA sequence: TGTGCCAGCAGCGCCGGGGGGCAGGTTTATCCGAACACTGAAGCTTTCTTT. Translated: CASSAGGQVYPNTEAFF. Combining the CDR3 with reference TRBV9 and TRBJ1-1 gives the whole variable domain DSGVTQTPKHLITATGQRVTLRCSPRSGDLSVYWYQQSLDQGLQFLIQYYNGEERAKGNILERFSAQQFPDLHSELNLSSLELGDSALYFCASSAGGQVYPNTEAFFGQGTRLTVV.